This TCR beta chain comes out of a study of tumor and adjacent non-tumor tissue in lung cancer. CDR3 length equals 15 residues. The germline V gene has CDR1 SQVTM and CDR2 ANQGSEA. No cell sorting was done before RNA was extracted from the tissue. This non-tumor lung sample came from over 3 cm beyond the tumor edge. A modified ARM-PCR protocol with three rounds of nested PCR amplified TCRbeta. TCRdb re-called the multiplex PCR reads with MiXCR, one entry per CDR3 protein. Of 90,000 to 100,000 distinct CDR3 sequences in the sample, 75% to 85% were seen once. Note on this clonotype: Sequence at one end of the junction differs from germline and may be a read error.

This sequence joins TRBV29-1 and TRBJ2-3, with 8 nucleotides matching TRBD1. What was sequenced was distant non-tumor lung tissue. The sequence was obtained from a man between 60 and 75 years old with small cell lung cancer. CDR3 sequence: CSVDDGQGLTDMQYF. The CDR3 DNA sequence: TGCAGCGTTGATGATGGACAGGGACTCACAGATATGCAGTATTTT.